The rows below give T cell receptor beta chains drawn from one sample of a study of human T cells and chemical hapten exposure. TCRdb ran MiXCR on the RACE reads and lists one entry per CDR3 protein. The sample holds some 330,000 distinct CDR3 sequences, over 5% seen once. Sequenced material: whole blood, taken in connection with sensitization to the hapten diphenylcyclopropenone (DPC). The receptors originated from a woman aged 18-30 years with alopecia areata. Some clones in this sample may be carry-over from other donors' samples. Each CDR3 is given with its conserved first and last residue. Size tells how often a clone was seen (once, few, many) or the class of an expanded clone, and some rows leave it out.

CDR3 protein,V gene,J gene,clone size
CASSFRQGMNTEAFF,TRBV11-1,TRBJ1-1,many
CATSESGQGHGYTF,TRBV24-1,TRBJ1-2,.
CASSLGGARHSPLHF,TRBV12-3/TRBV12-4,TRBJ1-6,many
CASSQRLNTEAFF,TRBV3-1,TRBJ1-1,.
CASSLAPRQGDTGELFF,TRBV7-2,TRBJ2-2,few
CSARHRVRANVLTF,TRBV20-1,TRBJ2-6,many
CASSYYGQVETQYF,TRBV7-2,TRBJ2-5,.
CASTPRDVNIQYF,TRBV5-4,TRBJ2-4,.
CASTPDRLLYEQYF,TRBV28,TRBJ2-7,many
CASRRGGAGLNEQFF,TRBV4-2,TRBJ2-1,many
CASTIAGTSETQYF,TRBV12-3/TRBV12-4,TRBJ2-5,.
CSASVSNLYNSPLHF,TRBV20-1,TRBJ1-6,few
CASTLQSNSPLHF,TRBV2,TRBJ1-6,many
CASSLHLLNTEAFF,TRBV7-9,TRBJ1-1,many
CASSVDFGFPEAFF,TRBV9,TRBJ1-1,.
CASSGPGQGASSFEQYF,TRBV2,TRBJ2-7,.
CASSRGGGEDRETQYF,TRBV4-2,TRBJ2-5,.
CASSLSGPPEYNEQFF,TRBV5-6,TRBJ2-1,.
CASSLQGDALYQPQHF,TRBV18,TRBJ1-5,many
CASSVGRGLWSDTQYF,TRBV9,TRBJ2-3,few
CASSQIQGWEDTQYF,TRBV7-2,TRBJ2-3,few
CASSYLLGETEAFF,TRBV6-2/TRBV6-3,TRBJ1-1,many
CASIPTVGNGELFF,TRBV4-2,TRBJ2-2,many
CASSFGGATYEQYF,TRBV11-2,TRBJ2-7,.
CAISASVGRELLYGYTF,TRBV10-3,TRBJ1-2,many
CASSYGWGGENTEAFF,TRBV6-6,TRBJ1-1,.
CSASRAGPNYGYTF,TRBV20-1,TRBJ1-2,.
CASSLSGEQFF,TRBV12-3/TRBV12-4,TRBJ2-1,.
CSARETLAGEGETQYF,TRBV20-1,TRBJ2-5,many
CASSVDSNNSPLHF,TRBV9,TRBJ1-6,few
CASSPPLLITGELFF,TRBV7-9,TRBJ2-2,.
CASSERQETQYF,TRBV4-1,TRBJ2-5,many
CSVRDISGNTIYF,TRBV20-1,TRBJ1-3,many
CASSFPTGEGSSYNEQFF,TRBV7-2,TRBJ2-1,medium-sized
CASSRIPGPTTF,TRBV7-2,TRBJ2-1,many
CASSQEPRGHHEQFF,TRBV3-1,TRBJ2-1,few
CASSFGLNSYNEQFF,TRBV5-8,TRBJ2-1,few
CASSTRGANNQPQHF,TRBV13,TRBJ1-5,many
CASGGSAYEQYF,TRBV6-2/TRBV6-3,TRBJ2-7,.
CASRGLSVGVTGNYGYTF,TRBV6-6,TRBJ1-2,.
CASSSVNRERNGYTF,TRBV11-2,TRBJ1-2,few
CASSSSTGTLEAFF,TRBV7-6,TRBJ1-1,.
CASSYSRLATRGGTQYF,TRBV6-5,TRBJ2-3,.
CASSSGTSGPYNEQFF,TRBV5-1,TRBJ2-1,.
CASSYYPRWERGNQETQYF,TRBV6-5,TRBJ2-5,many
CASSEIVARGGETQYF,TRBV2,TRBJ2-5,few
CASSTFAAQETQYF,TRBV5-1,TRBJ2-5,many
CASSLGGSNQPQHF,TRBV12-3/TRBV12-4,TRBJ1-5,many
CASSPHFGAPGTDTQYF,TRBV9,TRBJ2-3,.
CASSQDWSNQPQHF,TRBV3-1,TRBJ1-5,.
CSGGQTGTEAFF,TRBV29-1,TRBJ1-1,few
CASSYSSPPLWGYTF,TRBV6-5,TRBJ1-2,many
CASSPPGELGNEQFF,TRBV18,TRBJ2-1,many
CASRMSGASTDTQYF,TRBV2,TRBJ2-3,few